Sequencing of this TCR beta chain was carried out in a study of long-term antiretroviral therapy in people with HIV. Study-wide results and caveats: Narrower CDR3 length ranges marked HIV repertoires relative to controls.

The authors ran the immunoSEQ assay, v3.0, at survey level. Measured with immunoSEQ multiplex PCR; TCRdb has only the in-frame clones, and not every one. The sample holds around 13,000 clones, around four fifths seen once. Only a few counts were recorded for this clone. Its target is unknown. Only United States sites treated participants with HIV. Specimens retained roughly 0.95-11 million cryopreserved PBMC preceding DNA extraction. Sequencing used unsorted PBMCs, obtained 1.8 years before starting antiretroviral therapy. The TCR originated in a woman aged 40 to 55 with HIV.

In DNA, the CDR3 is TGTGCCAGTAGTGAAACGTGGAGTGACAATCAGCCCCAGCATTTT. This encodes CASSETWSDNQPQHF. The V gene is TRBV19, the J gene TRBJ1-5; D ambiguous. The germline CDR1 and CDR2 sequences are LNHDA and SQIVND (reference sequence). Trimming pared 5 bases from V and 3 bases from J, leaving 14 bases between. CDR3 length: 15 residues.